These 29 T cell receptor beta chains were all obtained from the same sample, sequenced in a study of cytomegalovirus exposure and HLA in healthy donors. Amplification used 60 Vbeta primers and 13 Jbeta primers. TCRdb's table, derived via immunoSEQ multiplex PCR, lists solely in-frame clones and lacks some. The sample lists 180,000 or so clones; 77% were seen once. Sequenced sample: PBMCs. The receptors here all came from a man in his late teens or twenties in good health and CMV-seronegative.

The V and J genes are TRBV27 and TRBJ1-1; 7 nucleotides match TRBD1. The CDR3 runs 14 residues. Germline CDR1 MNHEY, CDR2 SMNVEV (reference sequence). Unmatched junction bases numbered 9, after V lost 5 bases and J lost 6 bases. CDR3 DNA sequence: TGTGCCAGCAGTAGAGCAGGGGGGAAGGCTGAAGCTTTCTTT. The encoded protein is CASSRAGGKAEAFF.

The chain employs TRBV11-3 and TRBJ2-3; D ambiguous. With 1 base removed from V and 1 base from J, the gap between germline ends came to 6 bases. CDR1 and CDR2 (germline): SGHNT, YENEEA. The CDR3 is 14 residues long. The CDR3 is CASSLATGTDTQYF. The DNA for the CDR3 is TGTGCCAGCAGCTTAGCCACGGGCACAGATACGCAGTATTTT.

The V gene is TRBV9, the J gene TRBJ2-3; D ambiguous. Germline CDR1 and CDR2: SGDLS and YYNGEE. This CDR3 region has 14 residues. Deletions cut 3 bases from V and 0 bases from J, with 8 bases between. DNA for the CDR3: TGTGCCAGCAGCGAAACCGGTAGCACAGATACGCAGTATTTT. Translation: CASSETGSTDTQYF.

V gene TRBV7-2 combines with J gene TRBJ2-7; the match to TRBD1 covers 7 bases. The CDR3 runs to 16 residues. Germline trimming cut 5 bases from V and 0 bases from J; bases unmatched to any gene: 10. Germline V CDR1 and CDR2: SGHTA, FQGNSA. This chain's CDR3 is CASSTPGTAFSYEQYF. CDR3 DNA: TGTGCCAGCAGCACCCCTGGGACAGCCTTCTCCTACGAGCAGTACTTC.

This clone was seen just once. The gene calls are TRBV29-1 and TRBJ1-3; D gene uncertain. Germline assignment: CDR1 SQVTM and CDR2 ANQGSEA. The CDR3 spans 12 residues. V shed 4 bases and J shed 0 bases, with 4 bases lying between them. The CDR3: CSVASSGNTIYF. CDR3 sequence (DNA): TGCAGCGTTGCCAGCTCTGGAAACACCATATATTTT.

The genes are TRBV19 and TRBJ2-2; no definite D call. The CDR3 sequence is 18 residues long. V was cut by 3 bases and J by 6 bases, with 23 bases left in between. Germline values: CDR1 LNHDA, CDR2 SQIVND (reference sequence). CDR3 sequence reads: CASSISSGSSLTAGELFF. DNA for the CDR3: TGTGCCAGTAGTATTTCGTCAGGTTCTTCCCTAACCGCCGGGGAGCTGTTTTTT.

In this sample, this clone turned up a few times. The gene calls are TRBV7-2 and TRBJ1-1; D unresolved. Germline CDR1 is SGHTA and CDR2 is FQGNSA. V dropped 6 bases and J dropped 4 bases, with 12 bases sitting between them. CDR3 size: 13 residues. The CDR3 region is CASRYFGATEAFF. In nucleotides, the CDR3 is TGTGCCAGCAGATACTTTGGAGCCACTGAAGCTTTCTTT.

The CDR3 sequence is CASSPTGLHSNQPQHF. The CDR3 bases are TGTGCCAGCAGCCCAACAGGGTTGCATAGCAATCAGCCCCAGCATTTT. The chain joins TRBV16 to TRBJ1-5; tentative D call: TRBD1 (6 bases). Germline CDR1 and CDR2: KGHSY and FQNENV. Deletions cut 4 bases from V and 0 bases from J, with 13 bases between. The CDR3 has 16 residues.

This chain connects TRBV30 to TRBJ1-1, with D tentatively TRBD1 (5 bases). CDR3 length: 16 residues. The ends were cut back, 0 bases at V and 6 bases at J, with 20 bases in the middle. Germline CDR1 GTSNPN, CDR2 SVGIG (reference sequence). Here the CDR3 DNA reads TGTGCCTGGAGTGTACACTCGGCAGGGTGGGCAGCTGAAGCTTTCTTT. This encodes CAWSVHSAGWAAEAFF.

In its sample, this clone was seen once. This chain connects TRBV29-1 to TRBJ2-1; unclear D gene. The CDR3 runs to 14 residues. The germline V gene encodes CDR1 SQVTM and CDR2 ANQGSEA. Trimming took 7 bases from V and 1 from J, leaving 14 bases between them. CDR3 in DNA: TGCAGCGCAGATCTTCAGGCATCCTACAATGAGCAGTTCTTC. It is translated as CSADLQASYNEQFF.

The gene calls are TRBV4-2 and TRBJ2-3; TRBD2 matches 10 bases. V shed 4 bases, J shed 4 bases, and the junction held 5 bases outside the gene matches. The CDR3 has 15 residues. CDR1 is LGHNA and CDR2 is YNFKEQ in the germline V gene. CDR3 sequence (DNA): TGTGCCAGCAGCCCCCGGCTAGCGGGGGCAGATACGCAGTATTTT. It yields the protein CASSPRLAGADTQYF.

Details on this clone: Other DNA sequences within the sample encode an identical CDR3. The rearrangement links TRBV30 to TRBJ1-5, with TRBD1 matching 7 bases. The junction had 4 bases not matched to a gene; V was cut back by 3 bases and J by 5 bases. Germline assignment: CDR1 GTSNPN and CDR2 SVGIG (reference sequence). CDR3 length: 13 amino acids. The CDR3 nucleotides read TGTGCCTGGAGCCCCCAGGGGGATCAGCCCCAGCATTTT. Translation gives CAWSPQGDQPQHF.

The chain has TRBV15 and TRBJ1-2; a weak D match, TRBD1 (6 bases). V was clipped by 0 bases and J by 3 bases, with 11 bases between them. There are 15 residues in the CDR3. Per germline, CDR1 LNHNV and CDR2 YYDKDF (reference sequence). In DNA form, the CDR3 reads TGTGCCACCAGCAGAGATCGCCAGGGGTACTATGGCTACACCTTC. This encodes CATSRDRQGYYGYTF.

The CDR3 sequence: CASSTDRGAFF. In DNA form, the CDR3 reads TGTGCCAGCAGTACCGACCGAGGAGCTTTCTTT. J is TRBJ1-1 and V is TRBV6-6; the D is unclear. The CDR3 is 11 residues long. Trimming left V 5 bases short and J 10 bases short, with 11 bases between. CDR1 is MNHNY and CDR2 is SVGAGI in the germline V gene (reference sequence).

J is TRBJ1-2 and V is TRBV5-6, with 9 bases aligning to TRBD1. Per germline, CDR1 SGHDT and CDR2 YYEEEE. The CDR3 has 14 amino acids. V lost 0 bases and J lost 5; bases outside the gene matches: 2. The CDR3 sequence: CASSLGQGVYGYTF. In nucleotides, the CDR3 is TGTGCCAGCAGCTTGGGACAGGGGGTTTATGGCTACACCTTC.

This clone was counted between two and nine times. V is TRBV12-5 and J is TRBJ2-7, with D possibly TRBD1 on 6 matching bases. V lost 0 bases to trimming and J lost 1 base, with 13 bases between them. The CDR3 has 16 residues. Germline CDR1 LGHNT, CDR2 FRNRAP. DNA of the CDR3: TGTGCTAGTGGTTTGGTTACAGGGATTACTTCCTACGAGCAGTACTTC. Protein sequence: CASGLVTGITSYEQYF.

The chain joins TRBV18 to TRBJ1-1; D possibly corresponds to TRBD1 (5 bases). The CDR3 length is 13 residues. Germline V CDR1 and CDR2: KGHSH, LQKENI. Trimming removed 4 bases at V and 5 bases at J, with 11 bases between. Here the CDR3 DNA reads TGTGCCAGCTCACAGGGGATTGAGACTGAAGCTTTCTTT. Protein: CASSQGIETEAFF.

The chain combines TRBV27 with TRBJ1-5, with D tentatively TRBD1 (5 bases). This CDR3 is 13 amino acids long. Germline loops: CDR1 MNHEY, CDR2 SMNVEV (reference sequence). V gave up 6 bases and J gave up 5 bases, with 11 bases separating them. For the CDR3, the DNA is TGTGCCAGCAGCTTGGGGCCTTATCAGCCCCAGCATTTT. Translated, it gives CASSLGPYQPQHF.

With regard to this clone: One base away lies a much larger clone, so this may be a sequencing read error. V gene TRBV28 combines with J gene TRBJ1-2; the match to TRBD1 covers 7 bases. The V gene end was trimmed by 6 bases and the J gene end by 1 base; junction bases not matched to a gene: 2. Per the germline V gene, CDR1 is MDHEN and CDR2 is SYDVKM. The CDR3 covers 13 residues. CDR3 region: CASSRDSNYGYTF. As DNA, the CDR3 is TGTGCCAGCAGCCGGGACAGTAACTATGGCTACACCTTC.

CDR3 in DNA: TGTGCCAGCATCCGGATCGACAGGGCAGGGTCACCCCTCCACTTT. Translated, it gives CASIRIDRAGSPLHF. V usage is TRBV5-6 and J usage is TRBJ1-6; 7 nucleotides match TRBD1. Trimming at V came to 6 bases and at J to 10 bases, leaving 13 bases not matched to a gene. The length of the CDR3 is 15 residues. The germline CDR1 and CDR2 sequences are SGHDT and YYEEEE.

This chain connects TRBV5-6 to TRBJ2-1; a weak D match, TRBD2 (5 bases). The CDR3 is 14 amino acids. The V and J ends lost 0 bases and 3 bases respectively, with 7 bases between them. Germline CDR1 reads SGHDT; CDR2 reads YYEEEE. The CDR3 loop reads CASSLARGYNEQFF. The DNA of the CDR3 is TGTGCCAGCAGCTTGGCCCGGGGCTACAATGAGCAGTTCTTC.

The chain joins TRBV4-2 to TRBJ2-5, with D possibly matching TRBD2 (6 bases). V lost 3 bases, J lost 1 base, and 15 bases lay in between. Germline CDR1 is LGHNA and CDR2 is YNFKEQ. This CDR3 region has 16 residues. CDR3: CASSHRRTRGQETQYF. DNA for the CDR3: TGTGCCAGCAGCCATCGGAGAACGCGGGGCCAAGAGACCCAGTACTTC.

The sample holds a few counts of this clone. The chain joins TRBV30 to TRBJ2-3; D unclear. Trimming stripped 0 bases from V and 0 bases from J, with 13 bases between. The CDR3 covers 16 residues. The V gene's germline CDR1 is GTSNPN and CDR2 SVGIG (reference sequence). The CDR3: CAWSVLKSSSTDTQYF. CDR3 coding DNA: TGTGCCTGGAGTGTACTTAAGTCATCTAGCACAGATACGCAGTATTTT. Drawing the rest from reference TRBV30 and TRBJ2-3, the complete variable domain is SQTIHQWPATLVQPVGSPLSLECTVEGTSNPNLYWYRQAAGRGLQLLFYSVGIGQISSEVPQNLSASRPQDRQFILSSKKLLLSDSGFYLCAWSVLKSSSTDTQYFGPGTRLTVL.

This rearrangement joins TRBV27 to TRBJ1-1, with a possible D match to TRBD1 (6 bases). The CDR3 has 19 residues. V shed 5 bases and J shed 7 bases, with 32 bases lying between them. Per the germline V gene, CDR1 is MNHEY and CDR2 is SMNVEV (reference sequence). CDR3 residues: CASSPLGGQFGSWGREAFF. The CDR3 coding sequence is TGTGCCAGCAGTCCGCTAGGCGGACAGTTTGGTAGTTGGGGACGTGAAGCTTTCTTT.

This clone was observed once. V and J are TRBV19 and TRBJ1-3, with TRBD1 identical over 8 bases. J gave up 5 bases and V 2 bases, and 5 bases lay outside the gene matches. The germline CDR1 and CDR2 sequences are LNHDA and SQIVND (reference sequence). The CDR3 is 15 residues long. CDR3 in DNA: TGTGCCAGTAGTATAACCCGCAGGGGGCGAAACACCATATATTTT. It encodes CASSITRRGRNTIYF.

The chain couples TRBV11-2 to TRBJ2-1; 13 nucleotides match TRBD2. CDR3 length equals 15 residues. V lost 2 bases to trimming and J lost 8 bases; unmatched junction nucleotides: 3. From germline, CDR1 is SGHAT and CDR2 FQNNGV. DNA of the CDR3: TGTGCCAGCAGCTTAACTAGCGGGGGGGCCTATGAGCAGTTCTTC. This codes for CASSLTSGGAYEQFF.

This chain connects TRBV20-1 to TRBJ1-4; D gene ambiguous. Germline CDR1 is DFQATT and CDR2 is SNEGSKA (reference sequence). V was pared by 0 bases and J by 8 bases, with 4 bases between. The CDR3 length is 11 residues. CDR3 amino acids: CSARDREKLFF. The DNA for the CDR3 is TGCAGTGCTAGAGACAGAGAAAAACTGTTTTTT.

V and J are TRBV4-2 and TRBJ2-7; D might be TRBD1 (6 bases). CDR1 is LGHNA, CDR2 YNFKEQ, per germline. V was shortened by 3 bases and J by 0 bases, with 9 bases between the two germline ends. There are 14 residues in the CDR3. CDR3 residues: CASSQGTYSYEQYF. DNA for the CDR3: TGTGCCAGCAGCCAGGGGACATACTCCTACGAGCAGTACTTC.

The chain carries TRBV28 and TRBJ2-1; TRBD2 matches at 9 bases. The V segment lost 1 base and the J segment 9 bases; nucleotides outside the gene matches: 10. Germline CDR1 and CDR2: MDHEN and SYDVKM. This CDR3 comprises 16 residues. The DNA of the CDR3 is TGTGCCAGCAGTTTATTCGGGCTAGCGGGATTCAGTGAGCAGTTCTTC. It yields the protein CASSLFGLAGFSEQFF.